Listed below are T cell receptor beta chains from one sample, sequenced in a study of T cells in Graves' hyperthyroidism and ophthalmopathy. TCRdb re-called the multiplex PCR reads through MiXCR, storing one row per CDR3 protein. The sample shows 300,000 or so distinct CDR3 sequences, over 15% of them seen only once. Sequencing was carried out using blood. The receptors shown here come from a man aged 25-45 years with Graves' hyperthyroidism. Each CDR3 is given with its conserved first and last residue. The order of the fields is V gene, J gene, D gene, clone size, CDR3 DNA, CDR3 protein. A D gene is named only where the DNA matches it firmly. Where a row states a size, it is once, few, many or the class of an expanded clone; other rows omit it.

V gene: TRBV24-1; J gene: TRBJ1-2; D gene: TRBD1; clone size: many; CDR3 DNA: TGTGCCACCAGTGACCGCGGACAGGGGGCTTACGGTGGCTACACCTTC; CDR3 protein: CATSDRGQGAYGGYTF
V gene: TRBV18; J gene: TRBJ2-5; D gene: TRBD2; clone size: many; CDR3 DNA: TGTGCCAGCTCACGGACTAGCAGTGAGACCCAGTACTTC; CDR3 protein: CASSRTSSETQYF
V gene: TRBV24-1; J gene: TRBJ2-5; D gene: -; clone size: -; CDR3 DNA: TGTGCCACCAGTCGGGACGGCCAAGAGACCCAGTACTTC; CDR3 protein: CATSRDGQETQYF
V gene: TRBV15; J gene: TRBJ2-7; D gene: TRBD2; clone size: many; CDR3 DNA: TGTGCCACCAGCAGAGCGATCACTAGCGGGAGCTACGAGCAGTACTTC; CDR3 protein: CATSRAITSGSYEQYF
V gene: TRBV28; J gene: TRBJ2-5; D gene: TRBD1; clone size: many; CDR3 DNA: TGTGCCAGCAGTTCCCCAGGGGGCAGGGAGACCCAGTACTTC; CDR3 protein: CASSSPGGRETQYF
V gene: TRBV15; J gene: TRBJ2-7; D gene: -; clone size: -; CDR3 DNA: TGTGCCACCAGCAGAGATCGGGACCCACCCTACGAGCAGTACTTC; CDR3 protein: CATSRDRDPPYEQYF
V gene: TRBV7-9; J gene: TRBJ2-1; D gene: TRBD2; clone size: -; CDR3 DNA: TGTGCCAGCAGCCAAGGGAGGGGTGAGCAGTTCTTC; CDR3 protein: CASSQGRGEQFF
V gene: TRBV28; J gene: TRBJ2-1; D gene: -; clone size: many; CDR3 DNA: TGTGCCAGCAGTGTCACTAGTGTCTATGAGCAGTTCTTC; CDR3 protein: CASSVTSVYEQFF
V gene: TRBV5-1; J gene: TRBJ2-1; D gene: TRBD2; clone size: many; CDR3 DNA: TGTGCCAGCAGCTTACTAGCGGGAGGAGGTAATGAGCAGTTCTTC; CDR3 protein: CASSLLAGGGNEQFF
V gene: TRBV2; J gene: TRBJ1-2; D gene: TRBD1; clone size: few; CDR3 DNA: TGTGCCAGCAGTGGAGAGGACAGGAACTATGGCTACACCTTC; CDR3 protein: CASSGEDRNYGYTF
V gene: TRBV7-2; J gene: TRBJ1-2; D gene: -; clone size: -; CDR3 DNA: TGTGCCAGCAGCTTACCGGGGGACTATGGCTACACCTTC; CDR3 protein: CASSLPGDYGYTF
V gene: TRBV12-3/TRBV12-4; J gene: TRBJ2-2; D gene: -; clone size: few; CDR3 DNA: TGTGCCAGCAGTAGGGCCCGGGTCACCGGGGAGCTGTTTTTT; CDR3 protein: CASSRARVTGELFF
V gene: TRBV7-9; J gene: TRBJ2-3; D gene: TRBD2; clone size: many; CDR3 DNA: TGTGCCAGCAGCCCAACTAGCGGGAGGGCCGCGGGCACAGATACGCAGTATTTT; CDR3 protein: CASSPTSGRAAGTDTQYF
V gene: TRBV29-1; J gene: TRBJ2-3; D gene: TRBD2; clone size: -; CDR3 DNA: TGCAGCGTCCCCGGGACTAGCGGGTCGGGGGGAGATACGCAGTATTTT; CDR3 protein: CSVPGTSGSGGDTQYF
V gene: TRBV19; J gene: TRBJ1-1; D gene: -; clone size: few; CDR3 DNA: TGTGCCAGTACTGATAGGGGTGGGACTGAAGCTTTCTTT; CDR3 protein: CASTDRGGTEAFF
V gene: TRBV14; J gene: TRBJ2-5; D gene: -; clone size: few; CDR3 DNA: TGTGCCAGCAGCTTGGACCTCCTGGGGACCCAGTACTTC; CDR3 protein: CASSLDLLGTQYF
V gene: TRBV20-1; J gene: TRBJ1-1; D gene: TRBD1; clone size: many; CDR3 DNA: TGCGGACAGGACAGGGTGAACACTGAAGCTTTCTTT; CDR3 protein: CGQDRVNTEAFF
V gene: TRBV6-1; J gene: TRBJ2-7; D gene: -; clone size: few; CDR3 DNA: TGTGCCAGCAGTGTGTCGGGCGGAAGCTCCTACGAGCAGTACTTC; CDR3 protein: CASSVSGGSSYEQYF
V gene: TRBV7-9; J gene: TRBJ2-7; D gene: -; clone size: many; CDR3 DNA: TGTGCCAGCAGCCCTGACGGGTCCTACGAGCAGTACTTC; CDR3 protein: CASSPDGSYEQYF
V gene: TRBV11-2; J gene: TRBJ1-2; D gene: -; clone size: many; CDR3 DNA: TGTGCCAGCAGCTTTTCCGGCGAACTCTATGGCTACACCTTC; CDR3 protein: CASSFSGELYGYTF
V gene: TRBV7-2; J gene: TRBJ1-2; D gene: -; clone size: many; CDR3 DNA: TGTGCCAGCAGCCTTGCCGGCTTTTATGGCTACACCTTC; CDR3 protein: CASSLAGFYGYTF
V gene: TRBV29-1; J gene: TRBJ2-3; D gene: -; clone size: few; CDR3 DNA: TGCAGCGTTGTAGGCGGGCCCAAGGTGGATACGCAGTATTTT; CDR3 protein: CSVVGGPKVDTQYF
V gene: TRBV2; J gene: TRBJ2-7; D gene: -; clone size: once; CDR3 DNA: TGTGCCAGCAGTGAAGAGGGCAGTGGGTCCTACGAGCAGTACTTC; CDR3 protein: CASSEEGSGSYEQYF
V gene: TRBV10-3; J gene: TRBJ1-5; D gene: -; clone size: many; CDR3 DNA: TGTGCCATCATGGCCGGGATGAATCAGCCCCAGCATTTT; CDR3 protein: CAIMAGMNQPQHF
V gene: TRBV2; J gene: TRBJ1-2; D gene: -; clone size: few; CDR3 DNA: TGTGCCAGCAGTCAAGAGGAGTACTATGGCTACACCTTC; CDR3 protein: CASSQEEYYGYTF
V gene: TRBV30; J gene: TRBJ2-2; D gene: -; clone size: -; CDR3 DNA: TGTGCTTTTTCGGTAGCGAGCACCGGGGAGCTGTTTTTT; CDR3 protein: CAFSVASTGELFF
V gene: TRBV18; J gene: TRBJ2-1; D gene: TRBD2; clone size: many; CDR3 DNA: TGTGCCAGCTCACCACCGACTAGCGGGAACCGGGATGAGCAGTTCTTC; CDR3 protein: CASSPPTSGNRDEQFF
V gene: TRBV28; J gene: TRBJ2-5; D gene: -; clone size: many; CDR3 DNA: TGTGCCAGCAGTGGGGGGCAGGGGCCGTACCAAGAGACCCAGTACTTC; CDR3 protein: CASSGGQGPYQETQYF
V gene: TRBV5-1; J gene: TRBJ2-7; D gene: -; clone size: few; CDR3 DNA: TGCGCCAGCAACTACCTGACGTGGGGCGCCGTCTACGAGCAGTACTTC; CDR3 protein: CASNYLTWGAVYEQYF
V gene: TRBV28; J gene: TRBJ1-4; D gene: -; clone size: -; CDR3 DNA: TGTGCCAGCAGTACCCATGCAGCTGCAACTAATGAAAAACTGTTTTTT; CDR3 protein: CASSTHAAATNEKLFF
V gene: TRBV6-1; J gene: TRBJ1-2; D gene: TRBD1; clone size: -; CDR3 DNA: TGTGCCAGCAGCCCCGGACAGGGGGCGCGAGACTATGGCTACACCTTC; CDR3 protein: CASSPGQGARDYGYTF
V gene: TRBV15; J gene: TRBJ2-7; D gene: -; clone size: -; CDR3 DNA: TGTGCCACCAGCACCGTCTTAGGGGGTCTCTACGAGCAGTACTTC; CDR3 protein: CATSTVLGGLYEQYF
V gene: TRBV20-1; J gene: TRBJ1-6; D gene: -; clone size: -; CDR3 DNA: TGCAGTGCTGGAGGATCCTATAATTCACCCCTCCACTTT; CDR3 protein: CSAGGSYNSPLHF
V gene: TRBV5-1; J gene: TRBJ1-2; D gene: -; clone size: many; CDR3 DNA: TGCGCCAGCAGAGGTGACAGCGCTAACTATGGCTACACCTTC; CDR3 protein: CASRGDSANYGYTF
V gene: TRBV2; J gene: TRBJ2-7; D gene: TRBD2; clone size: many; CDR3 DNA: TGTGCCAGCATCGGACTAGCGGGAGCTGGGGAGCAGTACTTC; CDR3 protein: CASIGLAGAGEQYF
V gene: TRBV20-1; J gene: TRBJ1-5; D gene: TRBD1; clone size: many; CDR3 DNA: TGCAGTGCTAGGTCAGACAGGGATAGTCAGCCCCAGCATTTT; CDR3 protein: CSARSDRDSQPQHF
V gene: TRBV5-5; J gene: TRBJ2-3; D gene: TRBD2; clone size: -; CDR3 DNA: TGTGCCAGCAGCCCCGGGACTAGCGGGAGGGGCACAGATACGCAGTATTTT; CDR3 protein: CASSPGTSGRGTDTQYF
V gene: TRBV20-1; J gene: TRBJ2-3; D gene: -; clone size: -; CDR3 DNA: TGCAGTGCTACTACCCTAAGGGGGAGGGCCTCAGATACGCAGTATTTT; CDR3 protein: CSATTLRGRASDTQYF
V gene: TRBV3-1; J gene: TRBJ2-7; D gene: -; clone size: -; CDR3 DNA: TGTGCCAGCAGCCAAGGGGCTGGCGTGCTCCCCTCCTACGAGCAGTACTTC; CDR3 protein: CASSQGAGVLPSYEQYF
V gene: TRBV11-3; J gene: TRBJ2-1; D gene: TRBD2; clone size: many; CDR3 DNA: TGTGCCAGCAGCCCTTGGACTAGCGGAGGCAATGAGCAGTTCTTC; CDR3 protein: CASSPWTSGGNEQFF
V gene: TRBV12-3/TRBV12-4; J gene: TRBJ1-5; D gene: -; clone size: many; CDR3 DNA: TGTGCCAGCAGTTTAGCGCCCCAGGGAGGTGCTCAGCCCCAGCATTTT; CDR3 protein: CASSLAPQGGAQPQHF
V gene: TRBV30; J gene: TRBJ2-1; D gene: -; clone size: many; CDR3 DNA: TGTGCCTGGAGTGTACAACGGGATCGGTTGAATGAGCAGTTCTTC; CDR3 protein: CAWSVQRDRLNEQFF
V gene: TRBV2; J gene: TRBJ1-1; D gene: -; clone size: many; CDR3 DNA: TGTGCCAGCAGTACCACCGACAGGCCGACAGATATGAACACTGAAGCTTTCTTT; CDR3 protein: CASSTTDRPTDMNTEAFF